This TCR beta chain stems from a study of blood T cell repertoires in COVID-19. Whole-study context: The origin of the acute and convalescent COVID-19 samples was the United States, Italy and Spain.

Per the germline V gene, CDR1 is LNHDA and CDR2 is SQIVND (reference sequence). Trimming pared 1 base from V and 7 bases from J, leaving 11 bases between. The CDR3 sequence is 14 residues long. Sequencing used immunoSEQ multiplex PCR; TCRdb keeps in-frame clones, though not all of them. In the table there are about 380,000 clones, about 90% of which are singletons. Participants reported their clinical history, and cohort assignment relied on those reports. The origin of this receptor is a man between 25 and 39 years old who had recovered from COVID-19. V gene TRBV19 combines with J gene TRBJ1-5; unclear D gene. Sequenced: PBMCs or T cells enriched from blood (not recorded which). CDR3 in amino acids: CASSIVGRRQPQHF. In DNA form, the CDR3 reads TGTGCCAGTAGTATAGTTGGGAGGAGACAGCCCCAGCATTTT.